The clone carrying this TCR beta chain was seen at least ten times. Its target is not known. The junction departs from germline at one end; a sequencing error may be responsible. Germline-derived CDR1 and CDR2 are SQVTM and ANQGSEA. This CDR3 has 10 residues. This sample was taken from a study of T cell repertoires in cytomegalovirus infection. Study information: HLA-B-restricted CMV epitopes that are well studied were used alongside recently identified HLA-C-restricted ones. General observations from the study: Carriers of CMV and the relevant HLA type were discriminated by public TCR beta frequency.

Each CDR3 protein gets one entry after TCRdb re-called the reads with MiXCR. Found here are 20,000 or so distinct CDR3 sequences, 22% of them singletons; the top ten hold about 91%. The sequences come from CD8+ T cells from cultured PBMCs, collected from culture after CMV antigen stimulation. This clonotype was obtained from a human donor in good health (CMV status not recorded). Some clones in this sample may be carry-over from other donors' samples. V is TRBV29-1 and J is TRBJ1-1; D is undetermined. The CDR3: CSVLDTEAFF. CDR3 sequence (DNA): TGCAGCGTTCTCGACACGGAAGCTTTCTTT.